This TCR beta chain was recovered during a study of blood T cell repertoires in COVID-19 (TCRdb year 2020). In terms of the full investigation: Samples covering the acute and convalescent phases of COVID-19 were provided by collaborators in the United States, Italy and Spain. The material from the prospective study consisted of cDNA or gDNA derived from T cells, B-cell-depleted T cells, or PBMCs. The dataset comprised deeply sampled blood TCRbeta repertoires from subjects exposed to, actively infected with, or recovered from COVID-19. A freely available public database, intended as a resource for researchers studying the immune response to SARS-CoV-2, is where the repertoires were released. The samples were drawn from two sources: the first 160 participants of the ongoing ImmuneRACE study, and 1,254 subjects contributed by 6 global collaborators. Sample metadata almost always included a de-identified subject ID, COVID-19 status, age in years and sex. Where available, HLA class I and class II types were obtained from metadata supplied by the sample provider rather than from assay-based typing.

Looking up the germline V gene (reference sequence) yields CDR1 LNHDA and CDR2 SQIVND. V loses 5 bases, J loses 1 base, and the germline ends lie 6 bases apart. The CDR3 runs 13 residues from the cysteine to the phenylalanine. The DNA shown is the 39-base CDR3, in frame from base 1. TCRbeta CDR3 regions were amplified from genomic DNA using the immunoSEQ Assay, a bias-controlled multiplex PCR. The original methods were these. Within the assay, amplification of reference gene primers was used to estimate how many nucleated cells each sample contained. To quantify the absolute abundance of each unique TCRbeta CDR3 rearrangement, sequence reads were collapsed and filtered. For each sample, productive Simpson clonality was calculated as the square root of Simpson's diversity index across productive rearrangements. TCRdb took over this immuneACCESS table, retaining in-frame rearrangements with V and J assigned. Such tables are incomplete; in checked studies, under half of the missing clones stem from an unresolved V gene, and the remainder is unexplained. That table gives V, J and clone size, and the DNA gave D and trimming. Present in this sample are about 380,000 clones, 85% of which were seen just once. The ten largest clones add up to approximately 3.7% of the sample.

On the study overall, not on this receptor specifically: The quantity of clinical and demographic metadata differed by source and by participant and was supplied without curation.

Each collaborating institution followed its own protocols to collect whole blood in K2EDTA tubes. For TCRbeta analysis, collaborator samples were shipped as frozen whole blood, as isolated PBMCs, or as DNA extracted from either sample type. Points on this clone: What this receptor recognizes is not known. Base-call qualities are not available, and no considerably larger clone is one nucleotide away.

The sequenced material came from peripheral blood. The sequence is built from TRBV19 and TRBJ2-4; a tentative D call is TRBD1 (5 bases match). The TCR originated in a woman aged 18-35 years with acute or convalescent COVID-19. DNA sequence: TGTGCCAGTAGTGCAGGGGCCAAAAACATTCAGTACTTC. Its product reads: CASSAGAKNIQYF.